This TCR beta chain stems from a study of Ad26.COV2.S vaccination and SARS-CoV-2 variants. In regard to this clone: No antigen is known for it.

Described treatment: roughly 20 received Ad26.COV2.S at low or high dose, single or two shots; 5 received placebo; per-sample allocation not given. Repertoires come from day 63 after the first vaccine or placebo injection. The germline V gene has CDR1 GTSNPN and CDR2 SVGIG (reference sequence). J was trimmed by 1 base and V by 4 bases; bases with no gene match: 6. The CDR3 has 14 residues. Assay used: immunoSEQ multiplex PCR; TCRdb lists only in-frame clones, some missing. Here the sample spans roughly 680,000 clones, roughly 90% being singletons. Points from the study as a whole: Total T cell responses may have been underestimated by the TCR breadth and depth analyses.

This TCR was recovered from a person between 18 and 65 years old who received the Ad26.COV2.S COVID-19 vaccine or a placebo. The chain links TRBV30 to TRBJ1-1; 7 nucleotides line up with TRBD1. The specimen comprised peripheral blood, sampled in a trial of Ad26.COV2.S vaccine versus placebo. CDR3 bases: TGTGCCTGGAAAAGGGGACAGCCGAACACTGAAGCTTTCTTT. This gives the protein CAWKRGQPNTEAFF.